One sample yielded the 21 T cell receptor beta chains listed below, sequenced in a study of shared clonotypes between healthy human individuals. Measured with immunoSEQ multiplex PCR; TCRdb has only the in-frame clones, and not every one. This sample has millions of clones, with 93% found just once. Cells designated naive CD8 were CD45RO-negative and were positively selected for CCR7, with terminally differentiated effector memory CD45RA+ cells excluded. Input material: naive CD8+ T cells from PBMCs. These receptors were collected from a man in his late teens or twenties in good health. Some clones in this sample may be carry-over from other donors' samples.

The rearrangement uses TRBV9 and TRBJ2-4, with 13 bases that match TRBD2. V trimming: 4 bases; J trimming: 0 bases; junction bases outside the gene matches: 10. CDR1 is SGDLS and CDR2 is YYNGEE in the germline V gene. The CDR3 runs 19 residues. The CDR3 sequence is CASSPSGTSGNLAKNIQYF. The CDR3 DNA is TGTGCCAGCAGCCCAAGCGGGACTAGCGGGAACCTAGCCAAAAACATTCAGTACTTC.

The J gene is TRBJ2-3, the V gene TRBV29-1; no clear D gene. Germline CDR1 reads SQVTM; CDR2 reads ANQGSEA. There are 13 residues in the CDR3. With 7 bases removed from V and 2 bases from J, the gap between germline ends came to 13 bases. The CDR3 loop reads CSASPPLTDTQYF. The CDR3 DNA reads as TGCAGCGCCAGTCCCCCCCTCACAGATACGCAGTATTTT.

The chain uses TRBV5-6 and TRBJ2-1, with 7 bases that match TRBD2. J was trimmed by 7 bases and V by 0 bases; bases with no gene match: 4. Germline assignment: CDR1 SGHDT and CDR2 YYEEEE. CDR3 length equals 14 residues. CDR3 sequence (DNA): TGTGCCAGCAGCTTGGGGAGCGGGATGAATGAGCAGTTCTTC. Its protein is CASSLGSGMNEQFF.

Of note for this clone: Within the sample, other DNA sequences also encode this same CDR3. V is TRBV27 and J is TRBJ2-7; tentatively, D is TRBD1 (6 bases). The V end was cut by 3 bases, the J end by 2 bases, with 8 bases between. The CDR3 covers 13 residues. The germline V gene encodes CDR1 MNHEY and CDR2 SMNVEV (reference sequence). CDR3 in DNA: TGTGCCAGCAGTTTGGGGGCACCCTACGAGCAGTACTTC. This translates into CASSLGAPYEQYF.

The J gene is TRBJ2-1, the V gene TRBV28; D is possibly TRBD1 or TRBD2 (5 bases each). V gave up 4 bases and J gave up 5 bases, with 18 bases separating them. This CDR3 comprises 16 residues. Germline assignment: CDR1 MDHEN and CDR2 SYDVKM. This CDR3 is CASSYLRDLRDNEQFF. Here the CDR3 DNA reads TGTGCCAGCAGTTATCTCCGGGACCTCCGGGACAATGAGCAGTTCTTC.

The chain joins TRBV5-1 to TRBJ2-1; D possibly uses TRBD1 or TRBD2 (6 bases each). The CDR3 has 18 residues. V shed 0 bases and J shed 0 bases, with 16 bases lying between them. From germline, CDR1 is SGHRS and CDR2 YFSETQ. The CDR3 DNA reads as TGCGCCAGCAGCTTGGCCGGTGGGGGGACAAGCTCCTACAATGAGCAGTTCTTC. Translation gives CASSLAGGGTSSYNEQFF.

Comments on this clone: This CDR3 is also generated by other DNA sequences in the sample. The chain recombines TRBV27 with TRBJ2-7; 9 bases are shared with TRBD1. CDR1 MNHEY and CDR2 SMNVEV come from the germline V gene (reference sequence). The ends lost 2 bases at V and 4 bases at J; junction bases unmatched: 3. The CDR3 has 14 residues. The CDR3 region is CASSLMGQGYEQYF. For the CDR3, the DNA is TGTGCCAGCAGTTTAATGGGACAGGGATACGAGCAGTACTTC.

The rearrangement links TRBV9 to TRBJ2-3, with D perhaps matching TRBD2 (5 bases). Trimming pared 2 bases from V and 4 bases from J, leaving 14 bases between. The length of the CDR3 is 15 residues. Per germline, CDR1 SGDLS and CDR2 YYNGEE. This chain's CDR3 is CASSVLARFSDTQYF. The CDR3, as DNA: TGTGCCAGCAGCGTCTTAGCGAGGTTTTCAGATACGCAGTATTTT.

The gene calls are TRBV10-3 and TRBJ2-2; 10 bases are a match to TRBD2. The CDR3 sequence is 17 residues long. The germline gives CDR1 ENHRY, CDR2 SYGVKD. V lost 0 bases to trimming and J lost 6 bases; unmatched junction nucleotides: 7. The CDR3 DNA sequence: TGTGCCATCAGTGAGTCCGAGCTAGCGGGAGATGCCGGGGAGCTGTTTTTT. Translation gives CAISESELAGDAGELFF.

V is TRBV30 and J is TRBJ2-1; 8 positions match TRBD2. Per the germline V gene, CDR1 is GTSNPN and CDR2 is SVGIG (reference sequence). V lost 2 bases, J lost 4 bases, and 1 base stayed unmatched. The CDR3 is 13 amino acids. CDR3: CAWSQRGYNEQFF. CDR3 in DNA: TGTGCCTGGAGTCAGCGGGGGTACAATGAGCAGTTCTTC.

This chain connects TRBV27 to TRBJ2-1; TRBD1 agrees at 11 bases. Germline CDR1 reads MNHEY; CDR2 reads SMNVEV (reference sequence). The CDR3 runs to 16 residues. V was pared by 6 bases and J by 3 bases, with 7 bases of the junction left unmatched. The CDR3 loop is CASSPDRGQIYNEQFF. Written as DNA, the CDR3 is TGTGCCAGCAGCCCGGACAGGGGGCAGATCTACAATGAGCAGTTCTTC.

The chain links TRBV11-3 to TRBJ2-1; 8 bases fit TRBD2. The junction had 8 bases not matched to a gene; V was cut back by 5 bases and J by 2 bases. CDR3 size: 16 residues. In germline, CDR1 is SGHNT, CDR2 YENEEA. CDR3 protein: CASSLRGGEPYNEQFF. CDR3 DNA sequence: TGTGCCAGCAGCCTCCGGGGGGGAGAACCCTACAATGAGCAGTTCTTC.

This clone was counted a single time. CDR3 sequence (DNA): TGTGCCAGTAGTATAGAGGGACAGGGGGCGGGGAACACTGAAGCTTTCTTT. Translated: CASSIEGQGAGNTEAFF. The V and J genes are TRBV19 and TRBJ1-1, with 12 nucleotides matching TRBD1. From germline, CDR1 is LNHDA and CDR2 SQIVND (reference sequence). The CDR3 totals 17 residues. Trimming removed 0 bases from V and 1 base from J; junction bases left unmatched: 3.

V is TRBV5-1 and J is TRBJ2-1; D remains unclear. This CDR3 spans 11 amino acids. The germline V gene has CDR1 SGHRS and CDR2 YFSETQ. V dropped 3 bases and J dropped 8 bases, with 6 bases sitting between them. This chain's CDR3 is CASSWAYEQFF. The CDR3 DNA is TGCGCCAGCAGCTGGGCCTATGAGCAGTTCTTC.

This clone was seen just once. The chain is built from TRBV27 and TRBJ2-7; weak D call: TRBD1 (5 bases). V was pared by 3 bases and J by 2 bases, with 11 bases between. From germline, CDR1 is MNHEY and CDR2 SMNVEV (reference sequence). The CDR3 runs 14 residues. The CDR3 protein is CASSFSQATYEQYF. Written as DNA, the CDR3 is TGTGCCAGCAGTTTTTCACAGGCGACCTACGAGCAGTACTTC.

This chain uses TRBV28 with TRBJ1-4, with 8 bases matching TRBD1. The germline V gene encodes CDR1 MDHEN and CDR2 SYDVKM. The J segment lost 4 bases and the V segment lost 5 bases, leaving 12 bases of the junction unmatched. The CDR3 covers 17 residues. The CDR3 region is CASSTQAQGAFNEKLFF. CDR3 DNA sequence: TGTGCCAGCAGTACCCAGGCCCAGGGGGCCTTTAATGAAAAACTGTTTTTT.

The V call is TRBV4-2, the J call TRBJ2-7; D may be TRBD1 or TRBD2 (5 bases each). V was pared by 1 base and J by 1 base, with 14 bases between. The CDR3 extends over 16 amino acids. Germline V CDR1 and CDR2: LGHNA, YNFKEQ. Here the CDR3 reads CASSQVGRGRSYEQYF. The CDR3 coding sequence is TGTGCCAGCAGCCAAGTGGGCCGGGGCCGATCCTACGAGCAGTACTTC.

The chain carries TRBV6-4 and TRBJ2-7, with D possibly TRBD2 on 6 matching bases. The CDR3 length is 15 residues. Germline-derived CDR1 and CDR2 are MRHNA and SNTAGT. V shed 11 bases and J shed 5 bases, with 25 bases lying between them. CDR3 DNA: TGTGCCCTATTTCCGAGGCGGGAAACCCCTGACGAGCAGTACTTC. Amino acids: CALFPRRETPDEQYF.

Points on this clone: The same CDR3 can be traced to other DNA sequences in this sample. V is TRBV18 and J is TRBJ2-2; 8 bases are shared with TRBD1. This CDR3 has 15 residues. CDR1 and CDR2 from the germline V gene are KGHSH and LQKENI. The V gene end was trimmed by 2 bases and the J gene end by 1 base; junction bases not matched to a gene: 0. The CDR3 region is CASSPGTGNTGELFF. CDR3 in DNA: TGTGCCAGCTCACCAGGGACAGGGAACACCGGGGAGCTGTTTTTT.

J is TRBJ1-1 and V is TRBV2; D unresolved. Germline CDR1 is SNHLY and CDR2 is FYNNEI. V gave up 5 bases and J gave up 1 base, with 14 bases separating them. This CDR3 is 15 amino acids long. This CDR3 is CASSKPRMGNTEAFF. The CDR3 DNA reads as TGTGCCAGCAGTAAACCCAGGATGGGGAACACTGAAGCTTTCTTT.

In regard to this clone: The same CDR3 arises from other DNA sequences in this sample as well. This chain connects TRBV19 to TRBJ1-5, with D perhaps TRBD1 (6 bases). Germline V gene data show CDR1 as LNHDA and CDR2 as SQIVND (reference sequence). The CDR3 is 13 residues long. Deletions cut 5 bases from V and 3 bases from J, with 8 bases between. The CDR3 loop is CASSRGLNQPQHF. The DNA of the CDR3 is TGTGCCAGTAGTCGGGGGCTCAATCAGCCCCAGCATTTT.